This T cell receptor beta chain was obtained from a study of response to subunit inactivated influenza vaccine (dated by TCRdb to the late 2010s). About the study as a whole: The study used deep quantitative T cell receptor repertoire profiling to track responses to a trivalent subunit inactivated influenza vaccine. What the authors observed across the whole study: The authors proposed that each seasonal influenza vaccination may bring in only a limited number of new T cells.

The library came from RT-PCR. Sequencing was performed on an Illumina HiSeq 2500. TCRdb itself trimmed the public reads at Q25 with fastp, ran MiXCR and retained productive beta chains. Here each entry gathers all rows of one CDR3 protein and keeps the most common genes and DNA. The sample profile shows roughly 500,000 distinct CDR3 sequences; roughly 25% of them were found once. The biggest ten clones account for 1.9% of the sample. For this clonotype: Its specific antigen is unknown. The input lacks base qualities; no much larger clone sits a single base away.

Trimming costs V 0 bases and J 3 bases, and their ends lie 16 bases apart. The CDR3 starts with the cysteine, ends with the phenylalanine, and has 16 residues. The sequence is cut down to CDR3 DNA, 48 bases in frame from base 1. The germline V gene provides CDR1 SGHRS and CDR2 YFSETQ. The input for sequencing was CD4+ T cells sorted from PBMCs, taken 4 to 6 days after vaccination. The receptor was derived from a man aged 50 to 59 who received an inactivated influenza vaccine. Donor details come from another sample of the same person, matched by shared clones. The rearrangement joined TRBV5-1 to TRBJ2-7; no D gene is confidently identified. This receptor has the CDR3 CASSLVGRTILYEQYF. The sequence in DNA is TGCGCCAGCAGCTTGGTGGGCCGCACAATCCTCTACGAGCAGTACTTC. Where the CDR3 stops, the reference TRBV5-1 and TRBJ2-7 genes take over; the full variable domain is KAGVTQTPRYLIKTRGQQVTLSCSPISGHRSVSWYQQTPGQGLQFLFEYFSETQRNKGNFPGRFSGRQFSNSRSEMNVSTLELGDSALYLCASSLVGRTILYEQYFGPGTRLTVT.